This record covers a single T cell receptor (beta chain). RNA was extracted with the RNeasy kit, and a quantity of roughly 0.5 to 1 ug was reverse transcribed using random hexamers. Amplification of TCR beta CDR3 was carried out by immunoSEQ multiplex PCR, which covered 54 Vbeta and 13 Jbeta segments. TCRdb ran MiXCR on the immunoSEQ multiplex PCR reads and lists one entry per CDR3 protein. Here the sample spans just over 80,000 distinct CDR3 sequences, roughly 94% being singletons. The data originate from a study of CD8 T cells in Susac syndrome. CDR1 and CDR2 from the germline V gene are SNHLY and FYNNEI. CDR3 length: 15 amino acids. V trimming: 4 bases; J trimming: 7 bases; junction bases outside the gene matches: 8. Sequencing of TCR beta was undertaken in CD8+ and CD4+ T cells derived from blood. FACS enriched CD8+ TEMRA cells, while bulk CD8+ and CD4+ were negatively isolated.

The chain carries TRBV2 and TRBJ1-4, with 8 bases matching TRBD1. The source is a human donor in good health. Sequencing input: CD8+ T cells from PBMCs. In nucleotides, the CDR3 is TGTGCCAGCAGTGCCTCAGGGGGCGCCGCTGAAAAACTGTTTTTT. Residues: CASSASGGAAEKLFF.